Presented here are 30 T cell receptor beta chains from one specimen sequenced in a study of blood T cell repertoires in COVID-19. Sequencing used immunoSEQ multiplex PCR; TCRdb keeps in-frame clones, though not all of them. The sample shows approximately 240,000 clones, roughly 80% of them seen only once. The sequenced sample was peripheral blood. The receptors shown here come from a woman between 35 and 50 years old with active or convalescent COVID-19.

The chain recombines TRBV29-1 with TRBJ2-6; D perhaps matches TRBD1 (6 bases). Germline CDR1 reads SQVTM; CDR2 reads ANQGSEA. This CDR3 spans 17 amino acids. Between the trimmed V and J ends, which lost 6 bases and 0 bases, there was a span of 18 bases. This CDR3 reads CSVTGQGTYSGANVLTF. The CDR3 nucleotides are TGCAGCGTCACGGGGCAGGGGACATACTCTGGGGCCAACGTCCTGACTTTC.

The chain carries TRBV19 and TRBJ1-2; 9 bases align to TRBD1. The CDR3 totals 16 residues. J lost 8 bases, V lost 0 bases, and 10 bases had no gene match. Germline lookup yields CDR1 LNHDA and CDR2 SQIVND (reference sequence). This chain's CDR3 is CASSIDYGTGRNGYTF. DNA for the CDR3: TGTGCCAGTAGTATAGATTACGGGACAGGGCGGAACGGCTACACCTTC.

The chain uses TRBV18 and TRBJ2-1, with TRBD2 matching 8 bases. Germline CDR1 reads KGHSH; CDR2 reads LQKENI. Trimming took 0 bases from V and 6 from J; bases not matched to a gene: 7. The CDR3 length is 16 residues. CDR3 sequence: CASSPPSGGAGNEQFF. In DNA, the CDR3 is TGTGCCAGCTCACCACCGTCGGGGGGGGCGGGCAATGAGCAGTTCTTC. The whole variable domain, filled in from reference TRBV18 and TRBJ2-1, reads NAGVMQNPRHLVRRRGQEARLRCSPMKGHSHVYWYRQLPEEGLKFMVYLQKENIIDESGMPKERFSAEFPKEGPSILRIQQVVRGDSAAYFCASSPPSGGAGNEQFFGPGTRLTVL.

The chain is built from TRBV29-1 and TRBJ2-7; D gene unclear. The ends were cut back, 4 bases at V and 5 bases at J, with 15 bases in the middle. The germline CDR1 and CDR2 sequences are SQVTM and ANQGSEA. The CDR3 runs to 13 residues. The DNA for the CDR3 is TGCAGCGTTGCCCCAGACAACCCCCACGAGCAGTACTTC. This translates into CSVAPDNPHEQYF.

CDR3 bases: TGTGCCAGTAGTAGTGCAGGGGCATCCTACGAGCAGTACTTC. This gives the protein CASSSAGASYEQYF. This chain joins TRBV19 and TRBJ2-7; the D gene is possibly TRBD1 (6 bases). Trimming pared 4 bases from V and 1 base from J, leaving 11 bases between. CDR3 size: 14 residues. CDR1 is LNHDA and CDR2 is SQIVND in the germline V gene (reference sequence). Complete variable domain (other parts from reference TRBV19 and TRBJ2-7): DGGITQSPKYLFRKEGQNVTLSCEQNLNHDAMYWYRQDPGQGLRLIYYSQIVNDFQKGDIAEGYSVSREKKESFPLTVTSAQKNPTAFYLCASSSAGASYEQYFGPGTRLTVT.

Points on this clone: A read error may produce the germline difference seen at one junction end. V is TRBV3-1 (or the pseudogene TRBV3-2) and J is TRBJ2-1, with 9 bases fitting TRBD2. The CDR3 is 15 residues long. Germline V gives CDR1 LGHDT, CDR2 YNNKEL (reference sequence). In DNA form, the CDR3 reads TGTGCCAGCACCCAAGCGGGGGGCTCCTACAATGAGCAGTTCTTC. Its protein is CASTQAGGSYNEQFF.

The chain has TRBV24-1 and TRBJ2-2; TRBD2 is a possible D gene (6 bases). The length of the CDR3 is 15 residues. V lost 8 bases and J lost 3, with 15 bases in between. Germline V CDR1 and CDR2: KGHDR, SFDVKD. This CDR3 is CATTGGGLDTGELFF. DNA of the CDR3: TGTGCCACCACCGGCGGAGGGCTGGACACCGGGGAGCTGTTTTTT.

V usage is TRBV7-8 and J usage is TRBJ2-5; 9 nucleotides agree with TRBD2. With 1 base clipped from V and 5 bases from J, the junction kept 5 bases outside the gene matches. This CDR3 is built from 15 residues. Germline V gives CDR1 SGHVS, CDR2 FQNEAQ. The CDR3 nucleotides are TGTGCCAGCAGCTTAGGTCTAGCGGGGACGGAGACCCAGTACTTC. Its protein is CASSLGLAGTETQYF.

The chain couples TRBV11-2 to TRBJ2-7, with D perhaps TRBD1 (6 bases). Trimming took off 5 bases at V and 3 bases at J, with 11 bases between the two ends. Per the germline V gene, CDR1 is SGHAT and CDR2 is FQNNGV. The CDR3 runs 13 residues. CDR3 residues: CASSPGVGYEQYV. CDR3 coding DNA: TGTGCCAGCAGCCCAGGGGTGGGCTACGAGCAGTACGTC.

This clone is termed medium-sized. V and J are TRBV5-4 and TRBJ1-1; TRBD1 matches at 10 bases. Germline assignment: CDR1 SGHNT and CDR2 YYREEE (reference sequence). J was trimmed by 5 bases and V by 1 base; bases with no gene match: 5. This CDR3 spans 15 amino acids. CDR3 sequence (DNA): TGTGCCAGCAGCTTGAGGACAGGGGGATGGACTGAAGCTTTCTTT. This encodes CASSLRTGGWTEAFF. Based on the CDR3 plus reference TRBV5-4 and TRBJ1-1, the full variable domain is ETGVTQSPTHLIKTRGQQVTLRCSSQSGHNTVSWYQQALGQGPQFIFQYYREEENGRGNFPPRFSGLQFPNYSSELNVNALELDDSALYLCASSLRTGGWTEAFFGQGTRLTVV.

The chain recombines TRBV5-8 with TRBJ1-6; possibly TRBD1 for D (6 bases). CDR3 length: 17 amino acids. V lost 7 bases, J lost 10 bases, and 27 bases lay in between. The germline V gene has CDR1 SGHTS and CDR2 YDEGEE. CDR3 loop: CASYRDIGTGYYSPLHF. CDR3 DNA: TGTGCCAGCTACCGGGACATTGGTACCGGGTATTACTCACCCCTCCACTTT. The entire variable domain, with the rest obtained from reference TRBV5-8 and TRBJ1-6, is as follows: EAGVTQSPTHLIKTRGQQATLRCSPISGHTSVYWYQQALGLGLQFLLWYDEGEERNRGNFPPRFSGRQFPNYSSELNVNALELEDSALYLCASYRDIGTGYYSPLHFGNGTRLTVT.

This clone was seen a handful of times. V usage is TRBV5-6 and J usage is TRBJ2-5; maybe TRBD1 (5 bases). The CDR3 runs 15 residues. With 1 base removed from V and 1 base from J, the gap between germline ends came to 11 bases. In germline, CDR1 is SGHDT, CDR2 YYEEEE. The CDR3 DNA follows: TGTGCCAGCAGCTTGATAGGGGTCGTCCAAGAGACCCAGTACTTC. Its translation is CASSLIGVVQETQYF. Filled out from reference TRBV5-6 and TRBJ2-5, the complete variable domain reads DAGVTQSPTHLIKTRGQQVTLRCSPKSGHDTVSWYQQALGQGPQFIFQYYEEEERQRGNFPDRFSGHQFPNYSSELNVNALLLGDSALYLCASSLIGVVQETQYFGPGTRLLVL.

V usage is TRBV12-3 or TRBV12-4 and J usage is TRBJ2-1; 7 positions match TRBD2. This CDR3 has 13 amino acids. Germline trimming cut 6 bases from V and 10 bases from J; bases unmatched to any gene: 9. Here the CDR3 DNA reads TGTGCCAGCAGCTCGGGACTACCTCGGGAGCAGTTCTTC. Protein sequence: CASSSGLPREQFF.

V usage is TRBV19 and J usage is TRBJ2-3, with 7 bases identical to TRBD2. With 4 bases clipped from V and 2 bases from J, the junction kept 3 bases outside the gene matches. Germline V lookup: CDR1 LNHDA, CDR2 SQIVND (reference sequence). This CDR3 contains 14 residues. CDR3 sequence: CASSTRLATDTQYF. CDR3 in DNA: TGTGCCAGTAGTACCCGACTAGCCACAGATACGCAGTATTTT.

The chain combines TRBV7-7 with TRBJ2-1; TRBD2 matches 12 bases. The CDR3 has 15 residues. Germline assignment: CDR1 SSHAT and CDR2 FNYEAQ (reference sequence). V lost 6 bases and J lost 3; bases outside the gene matches: 3. CDR3 sequence (DNA): TGTGCCAGCAGACCACTAGCGGGGGGCTACAATGAGCAGTTCTTC. It encodes CASRPLAGGYNEQFF.

The chain links TRBV19 to TRBJ1-2; D gene unclear. The germline V gene encodes CDR1 LNHDA and CDR2 SQIVND (reference sequence). V was cut by 6 bases and J by 0 bases, with 17 bases left in between. The length of the CDR3 is 16 residues. CDR3 region: CASSPAGSQANYGYTF. The CDR3 DNA sequence: TGTGCCAGTAGCCCGGCGGGCAGCCAAGCTAACTATGGCTACACCTTC.

The chain links TRBV29-1 to TRBJ1-2; D ambiguous. This CDR3 spans 14 amino acids. Germline V lookup: CDR1 SQVTM, CDR2 ANQGSEA. V lost 0 bases, J lost 2 bases, and 10 bases lay in between. CDR3 nucleotide sequence: TGCAGCGTTGAAGAGGTCAGCGCCAACTATGGCTACACCTTC. Translation gives CSVEEVSANYGYTF.

This chain's CDR3 is CASSRQGYTEAFF. CDR3 DNA sequence: TGTGCCAGTAGTCGGCAGGGGTATACTGAAGCTTTCTTT. The rearrangement joins TRBV19 to TRBJ1-1, with a weak D call TRBD1 (6 bases). The CDR3 consists of 13 residues. Between the trimmed V and J ends, which lost 5 bases and 5 bases, there was a span of 12 bases. Germline loops: CDR1 LNHDA, CDR2 SQIVND (reference sequence).

The chain is built from TRBV9 and TRBJ1-6, with TRBD1 matching over 9 bases. The CDR3 loop spans 15 amino acids. Trimming took 4 bases from V and 7 from J; bases not matched to a gene: 6. Per the germline V gene, CDR1 is SGDLS and CDR2 is YYNGEE. CDR3 bases: TGTGCCAGCAGCTCCCACAGGGGGCAGAATTCACCCCTCCACTTT. Its protein is CASSSHRGQNSPLHF.

The chain is built from TRBV6-6 and TRBJ1-1, with TRBD1 matching 7 bases. The CDR3 is 12 residues long. In germline, CDR1 is MNHNY, CDR2 SVGAGI (reference sequence). The J segment lost 1 base and the V segment lost 10 bases, leaving 3 bases of the junction unmatched. The chain's CDR3 is CANHRGNTEAFF. CDR3 DNA: TGTGCCAACCACAGGGGGAACACTGAAGCTTTCTTT.

CDR3: CATSPASGVEETQYF. The CDR3 DNA sequence: TGTGCCACCTCCCCGGCTAGCGGTGTGGAAGAGACCCAGTACTTC. This chain links TRBV5-4 with TRBJ2-5, with 7 positions matching TRBD2. The trim removed 9 bases at V and 3 bases at J, leaving 14 bases unmatched. CDR1 is SGHNT, CDR2 YYREEE, per germline (reference sequence). The CDR3 totals 15 residues.

The chain combines TRBV7-6 with TRBJ2-6; 7 nucleotides match TRBD1. Trimming removed 5 bases from V and 2 bases from J; junction bases left unmatched: 3. The CDR3 has 15 residues. Looked up from germline, CDR1 is SGHVS and CDR2 is FNYEAQ. The CDR3 protein is CASSPGGAGANVLTF. The CDR3 coding sequence is TGTGCCAGCAGCCCAGGGGGTGCTGGGGCCAACGTCCTGACTTTC.

V is TRBV5-6 and J is TRBJ1-1; 7 positions match TRBD1. CDR1 SGHDT and CDR2 YYEEEE come from the germline V gene. V was clipped by 2 bases and J by 7 bases; unmatched bases: 5. The CDR3 totals 13 residues. This chain's CDR3 is CASSFPAGGEAFF. The CDR3 DNA reads as TGTGCCAGCAGCTTCCCGGCAGGGGGTGAAGCTTTCTTT.

The CDR3 protein is CASSLRGGHEQYV. CDR3 coding DNA: TGTGCCAGCAGTTTGAGAGGGGGCCACGAGCAGTACGTC. V is TRBV28 and J is TRBJ2-7; 7 bases fit TRBD1. The CDR3 runs 13 residues. V lost 3 bases and J lost 5; bases outside the gene matches: 4. Germline-derived CDR1 and CDR2 are MDHEN and SYDVKM.

The chain links TRBV5-5 to TRBJ1-4; unclear D gene. V gave up 5 bases and J gave up 2 bases, with 16 bases separating them. Germline V gene lookup returns CDR1 SGHKS and CDR2 YYEKEE (reference sequence). The CDR3 loop spans 16 amino acids. Here the CDR3 DNA reads TGTGCCAGCAGTAGGGCCCCGAGGGAGACTAATGAAAAACTGTTTTTT. It yields the protein CASSRAPRETNEKLFF.

This clone has more than one count but fewer than ten. The chain carries TRBV19 and TRBJ1-5; D is unclear. Germline V gives CDR1 LNHDA, CDR2 SQIVND (reference sequence). V was shortened by 2 bases and J by 7 bases, with 12 bases between the two germline ends. The CDR3 length is 14 residues. This CDR3 is CASSISSSDQPQHF. The CDR3, as DNA: TGTGCCAGTAGTATATCGTCGAGCGACCAGCCCCAGCATTTT. Full variable domain (remainder filled in from reference TRBV19 and TRBJ1-5): DGGITQSPKYLFRKEGQNVTLSCEQNLNHDAMYWYRQDPGQGLRLIYYSQIVNDFQKGDIAEGYSVSREKKESFPLTVTSAQKNPTAFYLCASSISSSDQPQHFGDGTRLSIL.

This clone was counted a single time. The V gene is TRBV5-1, the J gene TRBJ2-3; D may be TRBD2 (5 bases). The length of the CDR3 is 15 residues. Germline CDR1 reads SGHRS; CDR2 reads YFSETQ. Trimming left V 4 bases short and J 2 bases short, with 14 bases between. CDR3 DNA sequence: TGCGCCAGCAGCCCATGGGATGACTACACAGATACGCAGTATTTT. Translated, it gives CASSPWDDYTDTQYF.

This chain connects TRBV4-2 to TRBJ1-4; 7 nucleotides line up with TRBD1. This CDR3 is built from 16 residues. Per the germline V gene, CDR1 is LGHNA and CDR2 is YNFKEQ. The V segment lost 1 base and the J segment 7 bases; nucleotides outside the gene matches: 9. In nucleotides, the CDR3 is TGTGCCAGCAGCCAAGTCGGCCAGGGGGTAGGTGAAAAACTGTTTTTT. Protein: CASSQVGQGVGEKLFF.

This clone turned up a few times. The J gene is TRBJ1-1, the V gene TRBV11-2, with D maybe TRBD1 (5 bases). The CDR3 is made up of 15 amino acids. CDR1 and CDR2 from the germline V gene are SGHAT and FQNNGV. Deletions cut 5 bases from V and 3 bases from J, with 16 bases between. CDR3 loop: CASSRVGGVHTEAFF. CDR3 sequence (DNA): TGTGCCAGCAGCCGGGTTGGGGGGGTACACACTGAAGCTTTCTTT. The entire variable domain, with the rest obtained from reference TRBV11-2 and TRBJ1-1, is as follows: EAGVAQSPRYKIIEKRQSVAFWCNPISGHATLYWYQQILGQGPKLLIQFQNNGVVDDSQLPKDRFSAERLKGVDSTLKIQPAKLEDSAVYLCASSRVGGVHTEAFFGQGTRLTVV.

This chain uses TRBV30 with TRBJ1-5, with D possibly being TRBD1 (5 bases). CDR1 and CDR2 (germline): GTSNPN, SVGIG (reference sequence). The CDR3 has 13 residues. V was shortened by 4 bases and J by 2 bases, with 9 bases between the two germline ends. Here the CDR3 DNA reads TGTGCCTGGAATTTAGGGGGCAATCAGCCCCAGCATTTT. Translating it yields CAWNLGGNQPQHF.